The 3 T cell receptor beta chains in this list originate from one sample, sequenced in a study of blood T cell repertoires in COVID-19. Clones were sequenced by immunoSEQ multiplex PCR, and TCRdb holds only the in-frame ones, with some missing. Of 200,000 to 250,000 clones listed, about 90% were seen once; the top ten hold roughly 3.1%. The sample comprised peripheral blood. These receptors originate from a man younger than 35 with active or convalescent COVID-19.

This rearrangement joins TRBV11-3 to TRBJ2-7, with a possible D match to TRBD2 (5 bases). V was clipped by 3 bases and J by 2 bases, with 8 bases between them. Germline V gives CDR1 SGHNT, CDR2 YENEEA. This CDR3 has 13 amino acids. The CDR3 is CASSLNGAYEQYF. The CDR3 DNA follows: TGTGCCAGCAGCTTGAACGGGGCCTACGAGCAGTACTTC. Filled out from reference TRBV11-3 and TRBJ2-7, the complete variable domain reads EAGVVQSPRYKIIEKKQPVAFWCNPISGHNTLYWYLQNLGQGPELLIRYENEEAVDDSQLPKDRFSAERLKGVDSTLKIQPAELGDSAVYLCASSLNGAYEQYFGPGTRLTVT.

The chain has TRBV5-4 and TRBJ2-3; D call uncertain. V was clipped by 0 bases and J by 11 bases, with 16 bases between them. Germline CDR1 and CDR2: SGHNT and YYREEE (reference sequence). The CDR3 has 14 amino acids. The CDR3 sequence is CASSLGNPRSGQYF. The CDR3 DNA sequence: TGTGCCAGCAGCTTGGGTAACCCCAGATCAGGGCAGTATTTT.

The chain joins TRBV19 to TRBJ1-5; 7 bases agree with TRBD1. Germline loops: CDR1 LNHDA, CDR2 SQIVND (reference sequence). V shed 4 bases and J 7 bases; nucleotides not matched to a gene: 7. The CDR3 length is 14 residues. The CDR3 DNA follows: TGTGCCAGTAGTAACCAACAGGGGAGGCAGCCCCAGCATTTT. Translated, it gives CASSNQQGRQPQHF.